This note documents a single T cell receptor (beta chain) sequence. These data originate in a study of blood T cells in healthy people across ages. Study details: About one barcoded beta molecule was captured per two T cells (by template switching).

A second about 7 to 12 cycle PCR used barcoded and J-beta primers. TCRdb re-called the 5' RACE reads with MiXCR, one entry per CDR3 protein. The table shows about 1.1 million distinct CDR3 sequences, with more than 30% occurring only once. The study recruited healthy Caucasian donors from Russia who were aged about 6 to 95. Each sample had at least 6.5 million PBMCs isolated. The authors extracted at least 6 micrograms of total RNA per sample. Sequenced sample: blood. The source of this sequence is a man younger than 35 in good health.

The CDR3 protein is CASSKLAGHYNEQYF. The CDR3 nucleotides are TGTGCCAGCAGCAAACTAGCGGGGCACTACAATGAGCAGTACTTC. The chain has TRBV5-6 and TRBJ2-5; 10 nucleotides agree with TRBD2. The CDR3 consists of 15 residues. Trimming took 4 bases from V and 11 from J; bases not matched to a gene: 14. Germline V gene data show CDR1 as SGHDT and CDR2 as YYEEEE.